The clone carrying this T cell receptor (beta chain) was picked up many times. Antigen specificity is unknown. The data were obtained in a study of T cells in Graves' hyperthyroidism and ophthalmopathy. Each person with ophthalmopathy scored at least 3 on the Clinical Activity Score, reached NOSPECS grade 4 or higher, and had been ill under 3 months. What was amplified from RNA transcripts were TCR beta CDR3 regions. TCR CDR3 regions were first amplified by RT-PCR with HTBI primers. TCRdb itself ran the multiplex PCR reads through MiXCR, one entry per CDR3 protein. The data hold 300,000 to 450,000 distinct CDR3 sequences, with roughly 15% observed a single time. Study results and limitations: Most expanded thyroid clonotypes above 0.001 also appeared in blood.

J was trimmed by 3 bases and V by 1 base; bases with no gene match: 4. The CDR3 contains 15 residues. Germline V gene sequence: CDR1 MNHEY, CDR2 SMNVEV (reference sequence). The TCR was taken from a woman in her 30s with Graves' ophthalmopathy. The sequencing sample was made of blood. The rearrangement joins TRBV27 to TRBJ2-7, with 9 bases aligning to TRBD1. The CDR3 spells CASSLYGTGNYEQYF. CDR3 nucleotide sequence: TGTGCCAGCAGTTTATACGGGACAGGGAACTACGAGCAGTACTTC.